This entry describes one TCR beta chain. Its target is not known. The data were obtained in a study of T cell responses to AZD1222 COVID-19 vaccine. Broader study findings: At study baseline, merely a handful of AZD1222 recipients were seropositive. No day 14 peak samples; only post-peak repertoires were characterized. In the spike-specific TCR repertoire, nearly half reportedly target unmutated variant regions.

In germline, CDR1 is SGDLS, CDR2 YYNGEE. Trimming removed 3 bases at V and 1 base at J, with 10 bases between. CDR3 length: 14 amino acids. Here immunoSEQ multiplex PCR was the method, and the copy in TCRdb shows in-frame clones only, minus some. The data contain about 120,000 clones, 70% to 85% of them singletons. The source material was peripheral blood, sampled on day 0 of AZD1222 vaccination. The chain combines TRBV9 with TRBJ1-1, with a possible D match to TRBD1 (5 bases). This clonotype was sampled from an adult in good health. The CDR3 loop is CASSAGRSNTEAFF. In DNA form, the CDR3 reads TGTGCCAGCAGCGCAGGGAGGTCGAACACTGAAGCTTTCTTT. Using reference TRBV9 and TRBJ1-1 for the parts outside the CDR3, the full variable domain is DSGVTQTPKHLITATGQRVTLRCSPRSGDLSVYWYQQSLDQGLQFLIQYYNGEERAKGNILERFSAQQFPDLHSELNLSSLELGDSALYFCASSAGRSNTEAFFGQGTRLTVV.